The T cell receptor (beta chain) described here comes from a study of early T cells in non-severe SARS-CoV-2 infection. Study overall: The input, bulk RNA from unsorted whole blood, was sequenced, and chains were unpaired.

Individual cDNA molecules received unique molecular identifiers during library preparation. Using its own MiXCR run on the 5' RACE reads, TCRdb lists one record per CDR3 protein. Here the sample spans 29,000 or so distinct CDR3 sequences, about 10% being singletons. This clonotype was found many times. Unmatched junction bases numbered 5, after V lost 1 base and J lost 9 bases. This CDR3 region has 13 residues. Germline values: CDR1 SGHTA, CDR2 FQGNSA. The chain recombines TRBV7-2 with TRBJ2-5; 7 positions agree with TRBD1. The TCR originated in an adult who was a healthcare worker with PCR-confirmed SARS-CoV-2 infection or an uninfected control (not recorded which). Sequenced: whole blood. This chain's CDR3 is CASSLGGQGAQYF. The DNA of the CDR3 is TGTGCCAGCAGCTTAGGAGGGCAGGGGGCCCAGTACTTC.